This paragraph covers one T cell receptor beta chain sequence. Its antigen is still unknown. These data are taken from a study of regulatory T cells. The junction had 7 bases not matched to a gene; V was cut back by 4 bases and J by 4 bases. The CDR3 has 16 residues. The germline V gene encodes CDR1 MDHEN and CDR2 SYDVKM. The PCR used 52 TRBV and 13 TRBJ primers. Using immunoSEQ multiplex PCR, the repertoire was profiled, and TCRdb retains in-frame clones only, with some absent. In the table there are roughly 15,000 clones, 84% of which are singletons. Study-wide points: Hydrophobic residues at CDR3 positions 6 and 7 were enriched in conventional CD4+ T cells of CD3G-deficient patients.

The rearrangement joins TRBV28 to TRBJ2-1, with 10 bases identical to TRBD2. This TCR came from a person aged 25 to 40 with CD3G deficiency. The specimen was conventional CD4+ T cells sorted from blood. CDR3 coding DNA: TGTGCCAGCAGTTCGCCTAGCGGGGGCTCATACAATGAGCAGTTCTTC. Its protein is CASSSPSGGSYNEQFF.